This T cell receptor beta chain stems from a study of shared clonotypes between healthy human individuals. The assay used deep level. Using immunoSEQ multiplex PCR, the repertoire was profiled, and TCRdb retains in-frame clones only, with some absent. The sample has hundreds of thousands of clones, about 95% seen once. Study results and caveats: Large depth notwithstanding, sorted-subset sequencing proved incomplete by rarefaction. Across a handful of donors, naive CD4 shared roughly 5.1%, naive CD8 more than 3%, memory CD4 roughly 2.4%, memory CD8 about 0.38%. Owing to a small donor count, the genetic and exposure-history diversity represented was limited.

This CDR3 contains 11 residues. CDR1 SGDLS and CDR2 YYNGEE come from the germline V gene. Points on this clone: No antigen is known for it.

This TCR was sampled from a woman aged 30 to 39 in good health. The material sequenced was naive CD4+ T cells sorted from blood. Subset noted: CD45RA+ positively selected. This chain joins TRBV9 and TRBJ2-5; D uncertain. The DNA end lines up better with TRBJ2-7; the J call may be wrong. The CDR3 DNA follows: TGTGCCAGCAGCTCCTCCTACGAGCAGTACTTC. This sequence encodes CASSSSYEQYF.